A selection of T cell receptor beta chains follows, all from one sample in a study of T cell responses to AZD1222 COVID-19 vaccine. TCRdb's copy holds only in-frame clones and misses some; the assay was immunoSEQ multiplex PCR. The table includes 150,000 to 200,000 clones, approximately 94% detected once. The input for sequencing was peripheral blood, taken 28 days after the second AZD1222 dose. These receptors were taken from an adult who received the AZD1222 COVID-19 vaccine. Both conserved end residues are part of each CDR3. D genes are given only for firm matches. The size of a clone is reported for some rows only, either as once, few or many, or as a class for expanded clones.

TGTGCCAGCAGTTCTGGCAGGGACTATGGCTACACCTTC,CASSSGRDYGYTF,-,-,TRBV27,TRBJ1-2
TGTGCCAGCAGCTTAGATCGGTCCCGACGAGGCTACACCTTC,CASSLDRSRRGYTF,-,-,TRBV11-2,TRBJ1-2
TGTGCCAGCAGCTTAGAAGGGCTCAATCAGCCCCAGCATTTT,CASSLEGLNQPQHF,-,-,TRBV7-2,TRBJ1-5
TGTGCCATCACAACAGGAAGCAATGAGCAGTTCTTC,CAITTGSNEQFF,-,-,TRBV28,TRBJ2-1
TGTGCCAGCAGCGTAGGAGTAGCCTCCTCGGAACCCCAGTACTTC,CASSVGVASSEPQYF,-,-,TRBV9,TRBJ2-5
TGTGCCAGCAGCCAATGGACCTACGAGCAGTACTTC,CASSQWTYEQYF,-,-,TRBV3-1/TRBV3-2,TRBJ2-7
TGTGCCAGCTCTCCAGGGCCAGGGGCCTACGAGCAGTACTTC,CASSPGPGAYEQYF,-,-,TRBV18,TRBJ2-7
TGCGCCAGCAGCCCGACAGAGGGGTACGAGCAGTACTTC,CASSPTEGYEQYF,-,-,TRBV4-1,TRBJ2-7
TGTGCCTTCCGCAGCTCTGGAAACACCATATATTTT,CAFRSSGNTIYF,-,-,TRBV30,TRBJ1-3
TGTGCCATCAGGGCCGGGACAGGGGCCTCCGGTCGCTACGAGCAGTACTTC,CAIRAGTGASGRYEQYF,TRBD1,-,TRBV10-3,TRBJ2-7
TGTGCCAGCAGGACGGGCCCCTCTTCACCCCTCCACTTT,CASRTGPSSPLHF,-,-,TRBV27,TRBJ1-6
TGTGCCAGCAGCTCCTGGGACAGACACTACGAGCAGTACTTC,CASSSWDRHYEQYF,TRBD1,-,TRBV7-9,TRBJ2-7
TGTGCCAGCAGCCAAGATACCGGAACCTACGAGCAGTACTTC,CASSQDTGTYEQYF,-,-,TRBV3-1/TRBV3-2,TRBJ2-7
TGTGCCAGCAGCCTCGGTTTAGCTAGTACCGGGGAGCTGTTTTTT,CASSLGLASTGELFF,-,once,TRBV3-1/TRBV3-2,TRBJ2-2
TGTGCCAGCAGTTACGAGGCTGGCGGGAGGGGGAATGAGCAGTTCTTC,CASSYEAGGRGNEQFF,TRBD2,-,TRBV6-5,TRBJ2-1
TGTGCCAGCAGCACGCGACTAGTTAGTGAGCAGTACTTC,CASSTRLVSEQYF,-,-,TRBV7-6,TRBJ2-7
TGTGCCAGCAGTTACTCGGGGAGGATACAAGAGACCCAGTACTTC,CASSYSGRIQETQYF,-,-,TRBV6-5,TRBJ2-5
TGTGCCAGCAACCCGGGACAGGGACTAACAGATACGCAGTATTTT,CASNPGQGLTDTQYF,TRBD1,once,TRBV28,TRBJ2-3
TGTGCCAGCAGTCACTCACTATCAGGGGCGGGCTATGGCTACACCTTC,CASSHSLSGAGYGYTF,-,-,TRBV6-5,TRBJ1-2
TGTGCCAGCAGTGGACAGGGGAGGGTCCGCCCCTTAGACACTGAAGCTTTCTTT,CASSGQGRVRPLDTEAFF,TRBD1,-,TRBV6-1,TRBJ1-1
TGTGCCAGTAGGCTGGGGACAGGTTACACTGAAGCTTTCTTT,CASRLGTGYTEAFF,TRBD1,-,TRBV19,TRBJ1-1
TGCAGCGTTGGCAAGGATCGGTACGAGCAGTACTTC,CSVGKDRYEQYF,-,-,TRBV29-1,TRBJ2-7
TGTGCCAGCAGTGCCACCCCGGGACACCGGCTAAGAGGAAACACCATATATTTT,CASSATPGHRLRGNTIYF,-,-,TRBV6-2/TRBV6-3,TRBJ1-3
TGTGCCAGCAGACCTCGCGGGGCCCGCCCAGATACGCAGTATTTT,CASRPRGARPDTQYF,-,-,TRBV6-2/TRBV6-3,TRBJ2-3
TGTGCCAGCAAGGGACATTCCTACGAGCAGTACTTC,CASKGHSYEQYF,-,-,TRBV2,TRBJ2-7
TGTGCCAGCAGAACACCGGGGGGCGGGCAGTTCTTC,CASRTPGGGQFF,-,-,TRBV6-5,TRBJ2-1
TGTGCCAGCAGCACCCCCACCGAGGTTCACTATGGCTACACCTTC,CASSTPTEVHYGYTF,-,-,TRBV5-4,TRBJ1-2